This T cell receptor (beta chain) was obtained from a study of T cell changes during pregnancy in multiple sclerosis. Here immunoSEQ multiplex PCR was the method, and the copy in TCRdb shows in-frame clones only, minus some. The sample carries under 65,000 clones, about 88% recorded once. This TCR was sampled from a female donor in good health, enrolled as a control in a pregnancy study. The input for sequencing was peripheral blood, taken in the first trimester of pregnancy.

CDR3 in amino acids: CASSSNSGGPLETQYF. The CDR3 DNA follows: TGTGCCAGCAGCTCTAATAGCGGGGGGCCCTTGGAGACCCAGTACTTC. V and J are TRBV11-2 and TRBJ2-5; 10 bases are a match to TRBD2. This CDR3 spans 16 amino acids. V lost 4 bases and J lost 5; bases outside the gene matches: 10. CDR1 and CDR2 from the germline V gene are SGHAT and FQNNGV.